This record concerns one TCR beta chain sequence. The record originates from a study of PD-1 blockade in classical Hodgkin lymphoma. Using immunoSEQ multiplex PCR, the repertoire was profiled, and TCRdb retains in-frame clones only, with some absent. The sample carries 72,000 or so clones, approximately 94% recorded once. The V end lost 2 bases, the J end lost 5 bases, and 28 bases lay between the germline ends. The CDR3 runs to 19 residues. Germline V gene sequence: CDR1 LGHNA, CDR2 YSLEER. Following autologous stem cell transplantation, relapse occurred in every patient, and exposure to brentuximab vedotin varied.

The sequences come from peripheral blood mononuclear cells (PBMCs), collected at baseline. This chain links TRBV4-3 with TRBJ2-7; D not resolved. The clonotype originates from a human donor with classical Hodgkin lymphoma. CDR3 nucleotide sequence: TGCGCCAGCAGCCAATTCTTGGATTTACACAAGGATGGGAAAAACGAGCAGTACTTC. This codes for CASSQFLDLHKDGKNEQYF.